The clone carrying this T cell receptor beta chain is a singleton in its sample. The data were obtained in a study of OX40 agonist ivuxolimab in advanced cancers. As for the study in general: The patients got ivuxolimab, which is an agonistic anti-OX40 (CD134) antibody. Dose-escalation patients' cancers were hepatocellular carcinoma, melanoma, renal cell or head and neck cancer.

Method: immunoSEQ multiplex PCR; TCRdb's copy keeps in-frame clones and lacks some. The sample comprises 70,000 to 85,000 clones, just under 85% of which are singletons, and 5.9% rests with the top ten. The CDR3 runs to 14 residues. Trimming removed 6 bases at V and 4 bases at J, with 14 bases between. Germline values: CDR1 SGHRS, CDR2 YFSETQ. The V and J genes are TRBV5-1 and TRBJ1-3; perhaps TRBD1 as D (6 bases). This clonotype was obtained from an adult with an advanced solid tumor such as melanoma, head and neck, liver or kidney cancer. This material consisted of CD4+ or CD8+ T cells sorted from blood, taken in a trial of the OX40 agonist ivuxolimab. The CDR3 reads CASTEGGLGNTIYF. CDR3 DNA sequence: TGCGCCAGCACGGAGGGGGGGCTCGGAAACACCATATATTTT.